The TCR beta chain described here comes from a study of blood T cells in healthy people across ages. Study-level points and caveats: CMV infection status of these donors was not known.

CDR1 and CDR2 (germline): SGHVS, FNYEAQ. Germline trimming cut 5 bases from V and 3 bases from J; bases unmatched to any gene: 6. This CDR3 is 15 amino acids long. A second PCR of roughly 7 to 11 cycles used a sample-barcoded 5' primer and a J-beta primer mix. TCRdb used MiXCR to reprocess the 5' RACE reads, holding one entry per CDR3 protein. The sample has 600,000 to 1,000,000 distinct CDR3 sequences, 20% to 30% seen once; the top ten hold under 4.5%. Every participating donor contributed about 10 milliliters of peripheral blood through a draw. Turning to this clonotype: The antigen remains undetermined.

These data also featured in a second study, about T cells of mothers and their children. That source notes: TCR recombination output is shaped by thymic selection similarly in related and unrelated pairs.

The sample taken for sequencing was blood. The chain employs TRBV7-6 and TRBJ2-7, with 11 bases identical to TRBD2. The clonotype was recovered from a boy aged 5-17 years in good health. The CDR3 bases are TGTGCCAGCAGCGGACCCGGGACTAGCGGCTACGAGCAGTACTTC. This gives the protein CASSGPGTSGYEQYF. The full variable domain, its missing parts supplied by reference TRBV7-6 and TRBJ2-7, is GAGVSQSPRYKVTKRGQDVALRCDPISGHVSLYWYRQALGQGPEFLTYFNYEAQQDKSGLPNDRFSAERPEGSISTLTIQRTEQRDSAMYRCASSGPGTSGYEQYFGPGTRLTVT.